Below are 21 T cell receptor beta chains sequenced from a single sample in a study of tissue T cells after allogeneic stem cell transplantation. Assay: immunoSEQ multiplex PCR; the TCRdb copy retains only in-frame clones and omits some. The table lists roughly 25,000 clones, less than 85% of them singletons. Sequencing was performed on tissue from the ileum, taken at autopsy. The receptor source for this set is a female donor older than 55 with lung cancer.

V usage is TRBV6-2 or TRBV6-3 and J usage is TRBJ1-2, with a possible D match to TRBD1 (5 bases). The CDR3 has 13 residues. Looked up from germline, CDR1 is MNHEY and CDR2 is SVGEGT. Between the trimmed V and J ends, which lost 2 bases and 8 bases, there was a span of 12 bases. The CDR3 sequence: CASSYGGIPGYTF. The CDR3 region has the DNA TGTGCCAGCAGTTACGGGGGAATACCGGGCTACACCTTC.

The chain links TRBV15 to TRBJ1-2; 10 bases are a match to TRBD1. CDR1 is LNHNV and CDR2 is YYDKDF in the germline V gene (reference sequence). The V gene end was trimmed by 0 bases and the J gene end by 8 bases; junction bases not matched to a gene: 12. The CDR3 covers 17 residues. For the CDR3, the DNA is TGTGCCACCAGCAGAGATTTGGACAGGGGGAGTCGTTGGGGCTACACCTTC. Translation: CATSRDLDRGSRWGYTF.

This chain joins TRBV19 and TRBJ2-1; 9 nucleotides match TRBD1. The ends lost 4 bases at V and 10 bases at J; junction bases unmatched: 11. CDR3 length equals 15 residues. In germline, CDR1 is LNHDA, CDR2 SQIVND (reference sequence). CDR3 region: CASSKGQGGLREQFF. DNA of the CDR3: TGTGCCAGTAGTAAGGGACAGGGAGGACTACGGGAGCAGTTCTTC.

The chain combines TRBV10-1 with TRBJ1-1, with 9 positions matching TRBD1. After removal of 9 bases from V and 0 bases from J, the junction contained 8 bases not matched to a gene. Germline lookup yields CDR1 WNHNN and CDR2 SYGVQD (reference sequence). This CDR3 contains 15 residues. CDR3 in amino acids: CARGQGKNLNTEAFF. CDR3 DNA sequence: TGCGCCAGGGGACAGGGTAAGAATTTGAACACTGAAGCTTTCTTT.

The gene calls are TRBV5-1 and TRBJ2-7; D perhaps matches TRBD2 (5 bases). The CDR3 length is 15 residues. Germline CDR1 and CDR2: SGHRS and YFSETQ. Trimming took off 4 bases at V and 5 bases at J, with 19 bases between the two ends. The CDR3 DNA reads as TGCGCCAGCAGCCTCCGGACGGGGTCTCGGGACGAGCAGTACTTC. Its translation is CASSLRTGSRDEQYF.

This clone was recorded once. J is TRBJ1-3 and V is TRBV10-2; a weak D match, TRBD1 (6 bases). The CDR3 runs 15 residues. V was shortened by 3 bases and J by 7 bases, with 16 bases between the two germline ends. From germline, CDR1 is WSHSY and CDR2 SAAADI. DNA of the CDR3: TGCGCCAGCAGTGATGGACAGACCCACGGGAACACCATATATTTT. Encoded protein: CASSDGQTHGNTIYF.

In DNA form, the CDR3 reads TGTGCCAGCAGCTTAGTCGTCGCAGGGTCTCAGCCCCAGCATTTT. Its protein is CASSLVVAGSQPQHF. The rearrangement links TRBV7-2 to TRBJ1-5; D is perhaps TRBD1 (5 bases). The CDR3 consists of 15 residues. The germline V gene has CDR1 SGHTA and CDR2 FQGNSA. V lost 1 base to trimming and J lost 6 bases, with 13 bases between them.

The chain is built from TRBV7-2 and TRBJ1-3; D is possibly TRBD1 (5 bases). CDR1 SGHTA and CDR2 FQGNSA come from the germline V gene. Trimming pared 1 base from V and 0 bases from J, leaving 10 bases between. The CDR3 consists of 16 residues. This CDR3 is CASSLGGLNSGNTIYF. In DNA, the CDR3 is TGTGCCAGCAGCTTAGGGGGACTGAACTCTGGAAACACCATATATTTT.

This clone was seen a few times. This sequence joins TRBV7-9 and TRBJ2-1, with TRBD2 matching 10 bases. V lost 0 bases, J lost 7 bases, and 6 bases stayed unmatched. CDR1 is SEHNR, CDR2 FQNEAQ, per germline (reference sequence). The CDR3 sequence is 16 residues long. The CDR3 coding sequence is TGTGCCAGCAGCTTAGCGGAGGGACTAGCGATTAATGAGCAGTTCTTC. It codes for CASSLAEGLAINEQFF. Together with reference TRBV7-9 and TRBJ2-1, the CDR3 gives the full variable domain: DTGVSQNPRHKITKRGQNVTFRCDPISEHNRLYWYRQTLGQGPEFLTYFQNEAQLEKSRLLSDRFSAERPKGSFSTLEIQRTEQGDSAMYLCASSLAEGLAINEQFFGPGTRLTVL.

In this sample, this clone turned up a few times. The V and J genes are TRBV7-3 and TRBJ1-1; D is perhaps TRBD1 (5 bases). This CDR3 comprises 16 residues. Trimming stripped 3 bases from V and 1 base from J, with 15 bases between. Germline V gives CDR1 SGHTA, CDR2 FQGTGA. CDR3 residues: CASSLNPPGKNTEAFF. Written as DNA, the CDR3 is TGTGCCAGCAGCTTGAATCCCCCAGGGAAGAACACTGAAGCTTTCTTT.

The table lists this clone with a few counts. The chain is built from TRBV24-1 and TRBJ2-7, with 8 bases identical to TRBD1. Trimming cost V 3 bases and J 5 bases; bases outside gene matches: 11. CDR3 length: 16 residues. Germline values: CDR1 KGHDR, CDR2 SFDVKD. The CDR3 protein is CATSDRRADRVNEQYF. In DNA form, the CDR3 reads TGTGCCACCAGTGATCGTAGGGCGGACAGGGTTAACGAGCAGTACTTC.

This clone has only one observation. The chain couples TRBV4-1 to TRBJ2-7; possibly TRBD1 for D (6 bases). This CDR3 contains 14 residues. Trimming cost V 0 bases and J 7 bases, with 13 bases left between them. Germline V gives CDR1 MGHRA, CDR2 YSYEKL. The CDR3 region is CASSQDPDSLEQYF. The CDR3 nucleotides read TGCGCCAGCAGCCAAGACCCGGACAGCCTAGAGCAGTACTTC.

This chain uses TRBV5-1 with TRBJ2-2; 10 bases align to TRBD2. CDR1 SGHRS and CDR2 YFSETQ come from the germline V gene. The CDR3 sequence is 14 residues long. Trimming took 7 bases from V and 8 from J; bases not matched to a gene: 8. The CDR3: CASQPLAGVGELFF. CDR3 nucleotide sequence: TGCGCCAGCCAACCGCTAGCGGGAGTTGGGGAGCTGTTTTTT. The complete variable domain, with remaining parts taken from reference TRBV5-1 and TRBJ2-2, reads KAGVTQTPRYLIKTRGQQVTLSCSPISGHRSVSWYQQTPGQGLQFLFEYFSETQRNKGNFPGRFSGRQFSNSRSEMNVSTLELGDSALYLCASQPLAGVGELFFGEGSRLTVL.

The CDR3: CASSLQGVTNYGYTF. CDR3 DNA: TGTGCCAGCAGCTTACAGGGGGTAACTAACTATGGCTACACCTTC. This chain joins TRBV7-2 and TRBJ1-2; 7 bases are shared with TRBD1. The CDR3 spans 15 residues. Germline V gives CDR1 SGHTA, CDR2 FQGNSA. Trimming at V came to 2 bases and at J to 0 bases, leaving 3 bases not matched to a gene.

This chain joins TRBV7-9 and TRBJ1-3; no definite D call. The germline CDR1 and CDR2 sequences are SEHNR and FQNEAQ (reference sequence). The CDR3 is made up of 16 amino acids. V lost 1 base, J lost 3 bases, and 13 bases lay in between. CDR3 nucleotide sequence: TGTGCCAGCAGCTTAGGTCAGCCCAACGGTGGAAACACCATATATTTT. Encoded protein: CASSLGQPNGGNTIYF.

J is TRBJ2-6 and V is TRBV30; D gene ambiguous. Germline lookup yields CDR1 GTSNPN and CDR2 SVGIG (reference sequence). Trimming shortened V by 5 bases and J by 4 bases, and 9 bases separated the two germline ends. CDR3 length: 13 amino acids. The CDR3 region is CAWLVRGANVLTF. The DNA of the CDR3 is TGTGCCTGGTTGGTCAGGGGGGCCAACGTCCTGACTTTC.

The chain employs TRBV2 and TRBJ2-7; 10 bases are shared with TRBD2. V trimming: 3 bases; J trimming: 2 bases; junction bases outside the gene matches: 4. This CDR3 has 15 residues. Germline V gene sequence: CDR1 SNHLY, CDR2 FYNNEI. CDR3 sequence (DNA): TGTGCCAGCAGTGACCCTAGCGGGGGAACCTACGAGCAGTACTTC. Translating it yields CASSDPSGGTYEQYF.

The rearrangement joins TRBV5-1 to TRBJ1-2; unclear D gene. CDR1 is SGHRS and CDR2 is YFSETQ in the germline V gene. The CDR3 is 14 amino acids. Trimming took off 4 bases at V and 3 bases at J, with 13 bases between the two ends. For the CDR3, the DNA is TGCGCCAGCAGCCCGGATGGGGTTTACTATGGCTACACCTTC. Its translation: CASSPDGVYYGYTF.

The rearrangement uses TRBV5-1 and TRBJ2-7; D may be TRBD1 (5 bases). The CDR3 has 15 amino acids. The V gene lost 5 bases and the J gene lost 3 bases, with 18 bases spanning the gap. Germline-derived CDR1 and CDR2 are SGHRS and YFSETQ. CDR3 bases: TGCGCCAGCAGATCGACAGCCACCCTACTCTACGAGCAGTACTTC. This encodes CASRSTATLLYEQYF. Using reference TRBV5-1 and TRBJ2-7 for the parts outside the CDR3, the full variable domain is KAGVTQTPRYLIKTRGQQVTLSCSPISGHRSVSWYQQTPGQGLQFLFEYFSETQRNKGNFPGRFSGRQFSNSRSEMNVSTLELGDSALYLCASRSTATLLYEQYFGPGTRLTVT.

The genes are TRBV5-6 and TRBJ1-4; TRBD1 agrees at 7 bases. The V gene's germline CDR1 is SGHDT and CDR2 YYEEEE. The CDR3 loop spans 17 amino acids. Trimming removed 0 bases from V and 4 bases from J; junction bases left unmatched: 9. The CDR3 DNA reads TGTGCCAGCAGCTTGGTCGGTAGGGGGCTTGGTAATGAAAAACTGTTTTTT. Translation gives CASSLVGRGLGNEKLFF.

The V and J genes are TRBV3-1 (or the pseudogene TRBV3-2) and TRBJ1-2; D unclear. Germline assignment: CDR1 LGHDT and CDR2 YNNKEL (reference sequence). The CDR3 is made up of 11 amino acids. V lost 1 base, J lost 10 bases, and 7 bases lay in between. Here the CDR3 DNA reads TGTGCCAGCAGCCAAGCACACTACTACACCTTC. This encodes CASSQAHYYTF.